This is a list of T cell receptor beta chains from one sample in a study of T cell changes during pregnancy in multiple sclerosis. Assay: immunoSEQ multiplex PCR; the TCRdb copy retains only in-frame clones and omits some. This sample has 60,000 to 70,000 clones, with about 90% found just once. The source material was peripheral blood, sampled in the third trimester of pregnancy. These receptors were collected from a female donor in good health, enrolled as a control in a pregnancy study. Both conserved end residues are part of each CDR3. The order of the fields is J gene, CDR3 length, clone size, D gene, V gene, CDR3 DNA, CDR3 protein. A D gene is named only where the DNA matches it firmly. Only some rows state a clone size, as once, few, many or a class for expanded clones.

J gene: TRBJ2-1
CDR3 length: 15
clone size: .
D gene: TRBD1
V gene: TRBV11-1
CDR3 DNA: TGTGCCAGCAGTGTACAGGGGGCCTTCTACAATGAGCAGTTCTTC
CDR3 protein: CASSVQGAFYNEQFF

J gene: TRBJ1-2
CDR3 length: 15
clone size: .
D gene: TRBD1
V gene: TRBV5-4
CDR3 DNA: TGTGCCAGCAGCTTGGTACAGGGGAATAACTATGGCTACACCTTC
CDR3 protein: CASSLVQGNNYGYTF

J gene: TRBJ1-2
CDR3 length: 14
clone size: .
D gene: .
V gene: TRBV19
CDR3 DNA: TGTGCCACCCATGACCCGAGGAGGGACTATGGCTACACCTTC
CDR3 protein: CATHDPRRDYGYTF

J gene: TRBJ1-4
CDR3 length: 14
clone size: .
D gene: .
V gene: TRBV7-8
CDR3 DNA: TGTGCCAGCAGCTTAGGGCCACCTCGCGAAAAACTGTTTTTT
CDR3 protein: CASSLGPPREKLFF

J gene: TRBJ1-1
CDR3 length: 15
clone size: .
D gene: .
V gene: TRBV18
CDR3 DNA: TGTGCCAGCTCACAAACACAGGGTGGGAACACTGAAGCTTTCTTT
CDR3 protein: CASSQTQGGNTEAFF

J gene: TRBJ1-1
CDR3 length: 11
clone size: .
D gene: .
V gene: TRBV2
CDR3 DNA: TGTGCCAGCAGCGGTAAAGTAGAAGCTTTCTTT
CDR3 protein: CASSGKVEAFF

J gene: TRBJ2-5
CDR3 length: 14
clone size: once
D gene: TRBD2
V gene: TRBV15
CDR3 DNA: TGTGCCACCAGGGGGACTAGCGGACAAGAGACCCAGTACTTC
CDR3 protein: CATRGTSGQETQYF

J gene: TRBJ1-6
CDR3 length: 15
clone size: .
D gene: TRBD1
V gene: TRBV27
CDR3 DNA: TGTGCCAGCAGTTCTCGGACAGGGAAGGGGTCACCCCTCCACTTT
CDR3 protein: CASSSRTGKGSPLHF

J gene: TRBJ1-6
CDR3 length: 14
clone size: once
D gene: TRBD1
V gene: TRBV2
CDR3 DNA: TGTGCCATCAGAACAGGGGAGTGGAATTCACCCCTCCACTTT
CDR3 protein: CAIRTGEWNSPLHF

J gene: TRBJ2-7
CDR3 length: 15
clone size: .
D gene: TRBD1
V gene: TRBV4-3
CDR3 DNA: TGCGCCAGCAGCCAGTCGACAGGGGAGGTCTACGAGCAGTACTTC
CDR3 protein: CASSQSTGEVYEQYF

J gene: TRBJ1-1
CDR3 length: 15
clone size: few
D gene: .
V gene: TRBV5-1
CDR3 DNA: TGCGCCAGCAGCTTGGCCAGGATCAAGGGGACTGAAGCTTTCTTT
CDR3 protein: CASSLARIKGTEAFF

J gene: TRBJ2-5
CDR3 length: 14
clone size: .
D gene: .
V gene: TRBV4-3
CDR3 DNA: TGCGCCAGCAGCCAAACCCGAGGGAGAGAGACCCAGTACTTC
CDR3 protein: CASSQTRGRETQYF

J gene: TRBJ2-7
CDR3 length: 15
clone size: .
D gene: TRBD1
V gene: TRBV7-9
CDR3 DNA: TGTGCCAGCAGCTTAGTATCGGGACAGGGCTACGAGCAGTACTTC
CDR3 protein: CASSLVSGQGYEQYF

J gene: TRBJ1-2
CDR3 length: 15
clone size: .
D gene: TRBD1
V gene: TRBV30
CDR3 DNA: TGTGCCTGGAGTGTACCCAGTCAGGGGGCTTATGGCTACACCTTC
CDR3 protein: CAWSVPSQGAYGYTF

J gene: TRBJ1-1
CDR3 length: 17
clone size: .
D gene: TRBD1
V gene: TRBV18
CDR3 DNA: TGTGCCAGCTCACCGGACAGGGGGTTTATAGGAGTCGGTGAAGCTTTCTTT
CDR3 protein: CASSPDRGFIGVGEAFF

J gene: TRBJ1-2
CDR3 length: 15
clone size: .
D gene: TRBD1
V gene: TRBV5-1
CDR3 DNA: TGCGCCAGCAGCGGATGGGACAGTGGTACTTACGGCTACACCTTC
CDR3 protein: CASSGWDSGTYGYTF